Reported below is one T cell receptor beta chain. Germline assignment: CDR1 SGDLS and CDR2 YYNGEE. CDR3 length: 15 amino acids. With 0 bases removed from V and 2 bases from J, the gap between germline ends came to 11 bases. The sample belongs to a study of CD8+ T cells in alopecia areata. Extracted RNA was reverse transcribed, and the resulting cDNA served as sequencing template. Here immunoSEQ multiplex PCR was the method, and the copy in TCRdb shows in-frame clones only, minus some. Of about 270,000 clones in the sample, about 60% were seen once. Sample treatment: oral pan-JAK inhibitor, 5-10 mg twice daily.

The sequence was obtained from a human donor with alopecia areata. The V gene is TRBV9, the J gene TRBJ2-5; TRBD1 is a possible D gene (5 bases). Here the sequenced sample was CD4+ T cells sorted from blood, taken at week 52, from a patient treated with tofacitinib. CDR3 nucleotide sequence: TGTGCCAGCAGCGTAGACCAGGGCTTTCAAGAGACCCAGTACTTC. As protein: CASSVDQGFQETQYF.